This T cell receptor (beta chain) appears in the sequencing data of a study of blood T cell repertoires in COVID-19. Turning to the study itself: Acute and convalescent COVID-19 samples came from the United States, Italy and Spain. PBMCs, B-cell-depleted T cells, or T cells provided the cDNA or gDNA that made up the material.

Original data processing: Reference gene primers were amplified, and this amplification served to estimate nucleated cell counts. The data were produced by immunoSEQ multiplex PCR, yet TCRdb's version contains in-frame clones alone and is incomplete. The DNA was the basis for D and trimming; V, J and clone size are from that table. The repertoire includes about 150,000 clones, 85% to 90% of them detected once, and about 16% sits in the top ten. The CDR3 totals 13 residues. The ends were cut back, 3 bases at V and 2 bases at J, with 7 bases in the middle. Looked up from germline, CDR1 is SNHLY and CDR2 is FYNNEI.

The chain links TRBV2 to TRBJ2-5; D is ambiguous. Sequences were obtained from peripheral blood. This TCR derives from a woman in her thirties or forties with acute or convalescent COVID-19. The CDR3, as DNA: TGTGCCAGCAGTGAGCAGCGTCAAGAGACCCAGTACTTC. Protein product: CASSEQRQETQYF. The full variable domain, its missing parts supplied by reference TRBV2 and TRBJ2-5, is EPEVTQTPSHQVTQMGQEVILRCVPISNHLYFYWYRQILGQKVEFLVSFYNNEISEKSEIFDDQFSVERPDGSNFTLKIRSTKLEDSAMYFCASSEQRQETQYFGPGTRLLVL.